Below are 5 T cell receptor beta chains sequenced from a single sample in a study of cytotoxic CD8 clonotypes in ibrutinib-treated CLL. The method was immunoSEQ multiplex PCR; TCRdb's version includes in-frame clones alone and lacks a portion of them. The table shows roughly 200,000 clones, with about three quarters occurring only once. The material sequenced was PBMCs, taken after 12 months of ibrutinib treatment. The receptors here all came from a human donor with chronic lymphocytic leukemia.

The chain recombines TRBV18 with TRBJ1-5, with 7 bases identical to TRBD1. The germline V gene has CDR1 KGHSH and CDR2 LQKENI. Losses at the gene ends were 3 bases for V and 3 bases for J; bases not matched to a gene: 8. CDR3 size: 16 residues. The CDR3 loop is CASSPIGQVINQPQHF. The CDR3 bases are TGTGCCAGCTCACCCATAGGACAGGTGATCAATCAGCCCCAGCATTTT.

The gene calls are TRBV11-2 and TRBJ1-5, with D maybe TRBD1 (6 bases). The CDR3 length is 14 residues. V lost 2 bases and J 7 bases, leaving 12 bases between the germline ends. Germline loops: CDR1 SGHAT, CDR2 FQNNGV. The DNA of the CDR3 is TGTGCCAGCAGCTTATCAGGGGCAAGACAGCCCCAGCATTTT. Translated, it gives CASSLSGARQPQHF.

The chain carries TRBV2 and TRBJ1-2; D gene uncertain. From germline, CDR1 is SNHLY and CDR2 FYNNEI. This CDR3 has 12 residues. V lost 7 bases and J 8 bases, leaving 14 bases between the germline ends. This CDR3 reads CASTAVEIGYTF. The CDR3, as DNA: TGTGCCAGCACTGCGGTTGAGATCGGCTACACCTTC.

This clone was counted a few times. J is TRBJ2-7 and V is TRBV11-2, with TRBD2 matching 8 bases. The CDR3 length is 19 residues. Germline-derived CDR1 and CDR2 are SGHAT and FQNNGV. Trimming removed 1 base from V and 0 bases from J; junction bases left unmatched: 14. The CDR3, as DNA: TGTGCCAGCAGCTTAGCTCCATACAGGCTAGCGGGCGTCTCCTACGAGCAGTACTTC. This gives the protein CASSLAPYRLAGVSYEQYF.

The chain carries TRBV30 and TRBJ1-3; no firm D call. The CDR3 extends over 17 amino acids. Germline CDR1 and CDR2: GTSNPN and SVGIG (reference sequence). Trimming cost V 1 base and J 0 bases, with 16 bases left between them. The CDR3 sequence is CAWSAWTTYLSGNTIYF. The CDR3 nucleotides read TGTGCCTGGAGTGCCTGGACTACCTACCTCTCTGGAAACACCATATATTTT.